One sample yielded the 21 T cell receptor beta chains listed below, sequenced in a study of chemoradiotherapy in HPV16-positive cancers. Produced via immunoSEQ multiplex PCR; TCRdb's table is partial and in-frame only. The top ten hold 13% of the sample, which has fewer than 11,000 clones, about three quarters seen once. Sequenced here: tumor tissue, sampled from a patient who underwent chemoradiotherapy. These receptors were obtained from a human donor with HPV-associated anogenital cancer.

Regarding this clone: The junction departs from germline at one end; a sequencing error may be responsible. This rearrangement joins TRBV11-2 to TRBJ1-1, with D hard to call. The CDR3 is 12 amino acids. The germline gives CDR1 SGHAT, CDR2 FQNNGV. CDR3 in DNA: TGTGCCAGCAGCTCATACCCCCGTGAAACTTTCTTT. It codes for CASSSYPRETFF.

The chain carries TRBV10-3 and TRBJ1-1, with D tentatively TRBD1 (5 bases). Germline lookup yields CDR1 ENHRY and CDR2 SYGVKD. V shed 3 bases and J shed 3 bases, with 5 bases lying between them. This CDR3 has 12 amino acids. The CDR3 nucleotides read TGTGCCATCAGTGACAGGGACACTGAAGCTTTCTTT. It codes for CAISDRDTEAFF.

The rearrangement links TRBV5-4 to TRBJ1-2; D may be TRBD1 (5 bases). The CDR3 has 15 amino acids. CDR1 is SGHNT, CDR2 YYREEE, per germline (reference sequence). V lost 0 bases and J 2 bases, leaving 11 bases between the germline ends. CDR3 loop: CASSLDRLTNYGYTF. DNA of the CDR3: TGTGCCAGCAGCTTGGACAGGCTCACCAACTATGGCTACACCTTC.

The CDR3 DNA sequence: TGCAGCGTTGAGGGGGGAGGGGGCACCGGGGAGCTGTTTTTT. Its protein is CSVEGGGGTGELFF. The rearrangement links TRBV29-1 to TRBJ2-2; D may be TRBD2 (7 bases). The CDR3 totals 14 residues. The germline gives CDR1 SQVTM, CDR2 ANQGSEA. Trimming removed 3 bases at V and 4 bases at J, with 12 bases between.

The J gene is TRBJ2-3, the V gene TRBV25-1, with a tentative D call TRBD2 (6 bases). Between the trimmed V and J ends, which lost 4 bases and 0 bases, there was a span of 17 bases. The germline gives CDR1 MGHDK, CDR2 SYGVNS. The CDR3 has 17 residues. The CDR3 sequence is CASSAFGAGSSTDTQYF. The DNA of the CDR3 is TGTGCCAGCAGTGCCTTTGGAGCGGGTTCTAGCACAGATACGCAGTATTTT.

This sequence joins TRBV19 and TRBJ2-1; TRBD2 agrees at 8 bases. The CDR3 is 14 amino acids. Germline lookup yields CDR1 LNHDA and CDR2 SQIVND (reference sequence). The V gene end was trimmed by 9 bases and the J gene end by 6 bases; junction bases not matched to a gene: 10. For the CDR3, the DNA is TGTGCCAGCCAAGACCGAGCGGGGGTCAATGAGCAGTTCTTC. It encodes CASQDRAGVNEQFF.

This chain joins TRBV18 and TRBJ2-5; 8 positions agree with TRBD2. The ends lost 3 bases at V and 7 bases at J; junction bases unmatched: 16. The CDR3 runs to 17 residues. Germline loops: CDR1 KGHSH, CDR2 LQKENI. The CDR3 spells CASSPKEGLGPSGTQYF. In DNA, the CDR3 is TGTGCCAGCTCACCGAAGGAGGGACTAGGCCCGAGTGGGACCCAGTACTTC.

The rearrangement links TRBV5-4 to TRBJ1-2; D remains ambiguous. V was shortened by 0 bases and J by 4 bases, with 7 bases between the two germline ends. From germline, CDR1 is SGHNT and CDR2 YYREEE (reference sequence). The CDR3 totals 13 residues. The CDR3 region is CASSLVRSYGYTF. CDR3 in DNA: TGTGCCAGCAGCTTGGTTAGAAGCTATGGCTACACCTTC. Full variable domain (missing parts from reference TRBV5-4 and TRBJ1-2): ETGVTQSPTHLIKTRGQQVTLRCSSQSGHNTVSWYQQALGQGPQFIFQYYREEENGRGNFPPRFSGLQFPNYSSELNVNALELDDSALYLCASSLVRSYGYTFGSGTRLTVV.

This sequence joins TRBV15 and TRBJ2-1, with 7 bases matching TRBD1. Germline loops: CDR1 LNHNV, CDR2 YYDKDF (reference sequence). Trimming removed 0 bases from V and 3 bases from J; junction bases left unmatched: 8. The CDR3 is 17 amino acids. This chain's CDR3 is CATSRDLRDSVYNEQFF. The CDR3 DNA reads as TGTGCCACCAGCAGAGATCTAAGGGACAGTGTCTACAATGAGCAGTTCTTC.

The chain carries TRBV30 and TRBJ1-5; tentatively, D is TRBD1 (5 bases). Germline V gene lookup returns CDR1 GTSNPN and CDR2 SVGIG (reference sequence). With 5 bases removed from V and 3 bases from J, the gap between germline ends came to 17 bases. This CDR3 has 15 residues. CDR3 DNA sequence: TGTGCCTGGCGCCGAGGCGGCGGGACCAATCAGCCCCAGCATTTT. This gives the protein CAWRRGGGTNQPQHF.

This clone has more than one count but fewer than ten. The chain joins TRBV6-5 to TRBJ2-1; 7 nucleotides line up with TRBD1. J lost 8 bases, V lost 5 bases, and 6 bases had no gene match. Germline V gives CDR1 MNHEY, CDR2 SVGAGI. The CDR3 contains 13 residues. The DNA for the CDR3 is TGTGCCAGCAGTACCGGGACAGACGATGAGCAGTTCTTC. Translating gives CASSTGTDDEQFF.

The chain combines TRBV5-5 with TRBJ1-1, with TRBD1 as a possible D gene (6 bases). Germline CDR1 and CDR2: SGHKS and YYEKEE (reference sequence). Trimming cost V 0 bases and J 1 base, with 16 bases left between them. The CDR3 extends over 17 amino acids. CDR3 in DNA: TGTGCCAGCAGCTTGGGGTTTACAGGGCCGACGAACACTGAAGCTTTCTTT. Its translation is CASSLGFTGPTNTEAFF.

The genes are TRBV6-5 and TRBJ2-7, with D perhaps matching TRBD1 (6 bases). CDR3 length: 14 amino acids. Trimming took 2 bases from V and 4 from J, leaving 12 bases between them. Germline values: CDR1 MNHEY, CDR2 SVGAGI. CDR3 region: CASSYRQGRYEQYF. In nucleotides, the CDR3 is TGTGCCAGCAGTTACCGGCAGGGGCGTTACGAGCAGTACTTC.

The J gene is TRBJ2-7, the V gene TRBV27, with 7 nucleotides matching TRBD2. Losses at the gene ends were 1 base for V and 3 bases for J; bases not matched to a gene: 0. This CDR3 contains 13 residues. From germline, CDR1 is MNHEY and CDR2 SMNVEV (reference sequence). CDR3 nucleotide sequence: TGTGCCAGCAGTTTATGGGAGGGCTACGAGCAGTACTTC. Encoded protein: CASSLWEGYEQYF.

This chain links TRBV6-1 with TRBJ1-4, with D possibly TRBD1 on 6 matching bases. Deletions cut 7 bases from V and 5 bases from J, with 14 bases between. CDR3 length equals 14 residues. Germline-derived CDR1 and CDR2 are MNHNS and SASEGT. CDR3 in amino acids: CASKGQGRNEKLFF. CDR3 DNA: TGTGCCAGCAAGGGTCAGGGGCGGAATGAAAAACTGTTTTTT.

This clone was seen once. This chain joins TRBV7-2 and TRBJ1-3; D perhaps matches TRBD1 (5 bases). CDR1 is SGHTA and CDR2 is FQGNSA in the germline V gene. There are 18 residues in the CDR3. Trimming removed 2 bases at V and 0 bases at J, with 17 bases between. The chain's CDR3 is CASSLTLGPGVSGNTIYF. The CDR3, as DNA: TGTGCCAGCAGCTTAACGCTTGGTCCGGGGGTCTCTGGAAACACCATATATTTT. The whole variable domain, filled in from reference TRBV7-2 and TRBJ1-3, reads GAGVSQSPSNKVTEKGKDVELRCDPISGHTALYWYRQSLGQGLEFLIYFQGNSAPDKSGLPSDRFSAERTGGSVSTLTIQRTQQEDSAVYLCASSLTLGPGVSGNTIYFGEGSWLTVV.

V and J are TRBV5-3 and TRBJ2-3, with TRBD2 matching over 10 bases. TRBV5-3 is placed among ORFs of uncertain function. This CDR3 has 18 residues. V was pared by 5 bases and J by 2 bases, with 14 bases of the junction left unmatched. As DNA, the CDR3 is TGTGCCAGAAGGCGTGGGACGGGACTAGCGCGACACACAGATACGCAGTATTTT. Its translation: CARRRGTGLARHTDTQYF.

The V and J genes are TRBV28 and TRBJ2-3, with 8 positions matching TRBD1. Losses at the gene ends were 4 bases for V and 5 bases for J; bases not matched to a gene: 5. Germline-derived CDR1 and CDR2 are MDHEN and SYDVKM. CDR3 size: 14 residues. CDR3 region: CASSSGQGLDTQYF. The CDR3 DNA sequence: TGTGCCAGCAGTTCCGGACAGGGTCTAGATACGCAGTATTTT.

The CDR3 reads CASSLAEQGQQYF. In nucleotides, the CDR3 is TGTGCCAGCAGCTTAGCGGAACAGGGCCAGCAGTACTTC. The V and J genes are TRBV7-8 and TRBJ2-7; a weak D match, TRBD1 (6 bases). Trimming removed 0 bases from V and 8 bases from J, with 11 bases in between. The length of the CDR3 is 13 residues. Germline V gene lookup returns CDR1 SGHVS and CDR2 FQNEAQ.

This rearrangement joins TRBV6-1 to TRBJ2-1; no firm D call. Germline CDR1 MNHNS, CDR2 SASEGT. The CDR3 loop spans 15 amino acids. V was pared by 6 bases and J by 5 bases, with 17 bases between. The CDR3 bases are TGTGCCAGCAGCCTACTGGAAGGGATCCACAATGAGCAGTTCTTC. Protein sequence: CASSLLEGIHNEQFF.

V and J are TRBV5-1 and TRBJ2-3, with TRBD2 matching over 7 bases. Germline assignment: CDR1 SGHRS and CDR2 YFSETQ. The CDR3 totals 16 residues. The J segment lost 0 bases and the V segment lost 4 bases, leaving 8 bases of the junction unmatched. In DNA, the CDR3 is TGCGCCAGCAGCCCTGTGGTAGCGGGTAGCACAGATACGCAGTATTTT. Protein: CASSPVVAGSTDTQYF.